This T cell receptor beta chain was sequenced in a study of blood T cells in healthy people across ages. This clonotype was detected many times. What it binds is unknown. A sample-barcoded 5' primer and a J-beta primer mix were used in a second PCR of about 7 to 11 cycles. TCRdb reprocessed the 5' RACE reads with MiXCR, giving one entry per CDR3 protein. Of about 650,000 distinct CDR3 sequences in the sample, roughly 32% were seen once. Notes on the study in general: While age rose, TCR beta diversity per million T cells dropped in a roughly linear way.

The CDR3 spans 13 residues. Germline V CDR1 and CDR2: SQVTM, ANQGSEA. The V end was cut by 6 bases, the J end by 1 base, with 12 bases between. V usage is TRBV29-1 and J usage is TRBJ1-2; possibly TRBD1 for D (6 bases). This clonotype was obtained from a woman of 80 years or more in good health. The source material was blood. The CDR3 nucleotides read TGCAGCGTGCGCGGGGGGCTTAACTATGGCTACACCTTC. Translated: CSVRGGLNYGYTF.